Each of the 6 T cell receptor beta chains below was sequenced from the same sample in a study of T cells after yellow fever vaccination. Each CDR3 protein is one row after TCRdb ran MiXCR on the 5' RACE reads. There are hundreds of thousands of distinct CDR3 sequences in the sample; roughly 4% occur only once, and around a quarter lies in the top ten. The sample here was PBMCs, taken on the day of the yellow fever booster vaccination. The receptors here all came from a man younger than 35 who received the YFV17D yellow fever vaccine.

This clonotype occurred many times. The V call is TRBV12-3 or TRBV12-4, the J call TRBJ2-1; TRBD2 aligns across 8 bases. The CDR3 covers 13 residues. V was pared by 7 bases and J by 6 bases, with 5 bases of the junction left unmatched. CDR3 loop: CASNHGLANEQFF. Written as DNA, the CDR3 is TGTGCCAGCAACCATGGACTAGCCAATGAGCAGTTCTTC.

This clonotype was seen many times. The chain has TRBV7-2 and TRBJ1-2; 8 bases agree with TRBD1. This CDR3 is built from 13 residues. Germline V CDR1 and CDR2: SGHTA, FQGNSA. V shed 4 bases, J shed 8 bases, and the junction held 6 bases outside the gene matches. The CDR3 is CASSSGQGRGYTF. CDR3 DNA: TGTGCCAGCAGCTCAGGACAGGGAAGGGGCTACACCTTC.

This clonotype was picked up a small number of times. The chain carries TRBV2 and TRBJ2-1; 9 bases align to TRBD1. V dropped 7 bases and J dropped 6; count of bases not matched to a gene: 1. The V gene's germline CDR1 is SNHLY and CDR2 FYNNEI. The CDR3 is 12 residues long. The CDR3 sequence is CASTGQGNEQFF. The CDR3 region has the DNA TGTGCCAGCACGGGACAGGGCAATGAGCAGTTCTTC.

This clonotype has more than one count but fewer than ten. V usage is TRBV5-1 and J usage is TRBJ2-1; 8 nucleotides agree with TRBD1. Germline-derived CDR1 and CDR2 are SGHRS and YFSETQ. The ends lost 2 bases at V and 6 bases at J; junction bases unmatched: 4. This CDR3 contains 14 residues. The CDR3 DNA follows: TGCGCCAGCAGCTTCCAGGGGGCCCCCAATGAGCAGTTCTTC. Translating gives CASSFQGAPNEQFF.

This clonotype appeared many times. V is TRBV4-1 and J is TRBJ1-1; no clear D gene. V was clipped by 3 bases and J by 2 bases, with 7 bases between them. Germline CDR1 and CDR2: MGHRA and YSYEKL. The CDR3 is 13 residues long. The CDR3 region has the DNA TGCGCCAGCAGCCACGGCCGAAACACTGAAGCTTTCTTT. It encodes CASSHGRNTEAFF.

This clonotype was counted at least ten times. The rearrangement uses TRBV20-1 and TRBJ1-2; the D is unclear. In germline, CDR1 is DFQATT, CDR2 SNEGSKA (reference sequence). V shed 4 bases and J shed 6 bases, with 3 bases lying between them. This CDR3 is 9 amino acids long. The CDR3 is CSAMDGYTF. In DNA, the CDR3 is TGCAGTGCTATGGATGGCTACACCTTC.